The 21 T cell receptor beta chains below all came from one sample that was sequenced in a study of blood T cell repertoires in COVID-19. TCRdb keeps only in-frame clones here, not all; method: immunoSEQ multiplex PCR. This sample has hundreds of thousands of clones, with roughly 85% found just once. Sequenced: PBMCs or T cells enriched from blood (not recorded which). These receptor sequences come from a man aged 25 to 40 who had recovered from COVID-19.

J is TRBJ1-5 and V is TRBV12-5; 9 nucleotides line up with TRBD1. V was clipped by 6 bases and J by 8 bases; unmatched bases: 5. Germline V lookup: CDR1 LGHNT, CDR2 FRNRAP. This CDR3 region has 13 residues. CDR3 sequence: CASGGTGREPQHF. The CDR3 DNA follows: TGTGCTAGTGGCGGGACAGGGCGGGAGCCCCAGCATTTT.

The chain employs TRBV6-5 and TRBJ2-7, with D unresolved. Germline V gene lookup returns CDR1 MNHEY and CDR2 SVGAGI. CDR3 length equals 11 residues. Trimming took off 6 bases at V and 5 bases at J, with 8 bases between the two ends. The CDR3 reads CASRHIHEQYF. The CDR3 bases are TGTGCCAGCAGACATATCCACGAGCAGTACTTC.

The rearrangement uses TRBV19 and TRBJ2-7; D remains ambiguous. Per the germline V gene, CDR1 is LNHDA and CDR2 is SQIVND (reference sequence). CDR3 length: 13 amino acids. Trimming took off 3 bases at V and 2 bases at J, with 8 bases between the two ends. CDR3 amino acids: CASSITVPYEQYF. DNA of the CDR3: TGTGCCAGTAGTATTACAGTACCCTACGAGCAGTACTTC.

This sequence joins TRBV18 and TRBJ2-3; possibly TRBD2 for D (5 bases). The CDR3 length is 13 residues. Trimming stripped 4 bases from V and 5 bases from J, with 10 bases between. Germline CDR1 KGHSH, CDR2 LQKENI. The CDR3 protein is CASSRGEGDTQYF. CDR3 nucleotide sequence: TGTGCCAGCTCACGAGGAGAGGGAGATACGCAGTATTTT.

The chain joins TRBV10-3 to TRBJ1-2, with 7 bases identical to TRBD1. Looked up from germline, CDR1 is ENHRY and CDR2 is SYGVKD. The CDR3 contains 12 residues. V dropped 8 bases and J dropped 2; count of bases not matched to a gene: 2. CDR3 sequence: CAISGGNYGYTF. The CDR3 DNA is TGTGCCATCTCAGGGGGGAACTATGGCTACACCTTC.

The chain carries TRBV5-1 and TRBJ1-1; tentative D call: TRBD1 (6 bases). This CDR3 region has 14 residues. The germline V gene encodes CDR1 SGHRS and CDR2 YFSETQ. The ends were cut back, 7 bases at V and 0 bases at J, with 13 bases in the middle. In DNA, the CDR3 is TGCGCCAGCGTAAAGGACAGTGTGAACACTGAAGCTTTCTTT. It is translated as CASVKDSVNTEAFF.

The gene calls are TRBV7-2 and TRBJ2-7, with 11 positions matching TRBD2. The CDR3 totals 14 residues. Germline V gene data show CDR1 as SGHTA and CDR2 as FQGNSA. Trimming at V came to 4 bases and at J to 4 bases, leaving 3 bases not matched to a gene. Here the CDR3 reads CASSSTSGAYEQYF. CDR3 bases: TGTGCCAGCAGCTCGACTAGCGGGGCTTACGAGCAGTACTTC.

The chain joins TRBV7-9 to TRBJ1-5; 12 positions agree with TRBD1. The CDR3 has 17 amino acids. Trimming removed 3 bases from V and 7 bases from J; junction bases left unmatched: 10. Germline-derived CDR1 and CDR2 are SEHNR and FQNEAQ (reference sequence). The CDR3 reads CASSFGTGGGVGQPQHF. For the CDR3, the DNA is TGTGCCAGCAGCTTCGGGACAGGGGGCGGGGTAGGCCAGCCCCAGCATTTT.

V and J are TRBV7-3 and TRBJ1-1; D is unclear. Looked up from germline, CDR1 is SGHTA and CDR2 is FQGTGA. The CDR3 loop spans 11 amino acids. Trimming took 8 bases from V and 5 from J, leaving 9 bases between them. The CDR3: CASVIRTEAFF. CDR3 coding DNA: TGTGCCAGCGTAATCCGGACTGAAGCTTTCTTT.

A single count supports this clone. This rearrangement joins TRBV27 to TRBJ2-7; TRBD1 matches 7 bases. Germline-derived CDR1 and CDR2 are MNHEY and SMNVEV (reference sequence). The CDR3 loop spans 14 amino acids. The trim removed 4 bases at V and 2 bases at J, leaving 5 bases unmatched. CDR3 sequence (DNA): TGTGCCAGCAGTTCCACGACAGGGACCTACGAGCAGTACTTC. This codes for CASSSTTGTYEQYF.

This chain connects TRBV7-9 to TRBJ2-7; TRBD2 is a possible D gene (6 bases). Germline V gene sequence: CDR1 SEHNR, CDR2 FQNEAQ (reference sequence). V was pared by 5 bases and J by 2 bases, with 13 bases between. The CDR3 loop spans 14 amino acids. The CDR3 DNA is TGTGCCAGCAGCCATCCGGGACTCCCCTACGAGCAGTACTTC. This codes for CASSHPGLPYEQYF.

The rearrangement joins TRBV19 to TRBJ1-2, with 8 nucleotides matching TRBD1. J lost 2 bases, V lost 8 bases, and 7 bases had no gene match. CDR1 LNHDA and CDR2 SQIVND come from the germline V gene (reference sequence). This CDR3 spans 14 amino acids. CDR3 in amino acids: CASYRTGRNYGYTF. The CDR3 DNA follows: TGTGCCAGTTACCGGACAGGGCGGAACTATGGCTACACCTTC.

The rearrangement uses TRBV7-3 and TRBJ2-1; D perhaps matches TRBD2 (7 bases). Trimming stripped 5 bases from V and 6 bases from J, with 17 bases between. Germline-derived CDR1 and CDR2 are SGHTA and FQGTGA. The CDR3 is made up of 15 amino acids. CDR3 protein: CASSLYGGASNEQFF. DNA of the CDR3: TGTGCCAGCAGCCTCTATGGGGGGGCCTCCAATGAGCAGTTCTTC. Based on the CDR3 plus reference TRBV7-3 and TRBJ2-1, the full variable domain is GAGVSQTPSNKVTEKGKYVELRCDPISGHTALYWYRQSLGQGPEFLIYFQGTGAADDSGLPNDRFFAVRPEGSVSTLKIQRTERGDSAVYLCASSLYGGASNEQFFGPGTRLTVL.

This chain links TRBV5-1 with TRBJ2-5; D is perhaps TRBD1 (5 bases). This CDR3 is built from 12 residues. Germline lookup yields CDR1 SGHRS and CDR2 YFSETQ. V was cut by 4 bases and J by 1 base, with 5 bases left in between. CDR3 DNA: TGCGCCAGCAGCGACAGCCAAGAGACCCAGTACTTC. Its translation is CASSDSQETQYF.

The rearrangement links TRBV9 to TRBJ2-7; TRBD2 might be the D (6 bases). Between the trimmed V and J ends, which lost 0 bases and 10 bases, there was a span of 38 bases. This CDR3 region has 21 residues. CDR1 is SGDLS and CDR2 is YYNGEE in the germline V gene. CDR3 DNA: TGTGCCAGCAGCGTAGGGGAGGATAGGTCCCACCTCAGTACGTCTCGGATGGCTCAGTACTTC. This translates into CASSVGEDRSHLSTSRMAQYF. Supplemented by reference TRBV9 and TRBJ2-7, the full variable domain reads DSGVTQTPKHLITATGQRVTLRCSPRSGDLSVYWYQQSLDQGLQFLIQYYNGEERAKGNILERFSAQQFPDLHSELNLSSLELGDSALYFCASSVGEDRSHLSTSRMAQYFGPGTRLTVT.

The rearrangement joins TRBV2 to TRBJ2-3, with TRBD2 matching 15 bases. CDR3 length equals 18 residues. CDR1 SNHLY and CDR2 FYNNEI come from the germline V gene. V gave up 6 bases and J gave up 0 bases; unmatched junction bases: 7. The CDR3: CASSGTSGGSSSTDTQYF. The CDR3 nucleotides are TGTGCCAGCAGCGGGACTAGCGGGGGGTCCTCTAGCACAGATACGCAGTATTTT. Full variable domain (rest looked up from reference TRBV2 and TRBJ2-3): EPEVTQTPSHQVTQMGQEVILRCVPISNHLYFYWYRQILGQKVEFLVSFYNNEISEKSEIFDDQFSVERPDGSNFTLKIRSTKLEDSAMYFCASSGTSGGSSSTDTQYFGPGTRLTVL.

The gene calls are TRBV25-1 and TRBJ2-4; 7 nucleotides agree with TRBD1. V gave up 2 bases and J gave up 7 bases; unmatched junction bases: 5. The V gene's germline CDR1 is MGHDK and CDR2 SYGVNS. The CDR3 totals 14 residues. The CDR3 loop reads CASSEGTVPNIQYF. The CDR3 nucleotides read TGTGCCAGCAGTGAAGGGACAGTCCCCAACATTCAGTACTTC.

The chain carries TRBV9 and TRBJ1-2; 7 nucleotides agree with TRBD1. CDR1 and CDR2 from the germline V gene are SGDLS and YYNGEE. J lost 2 bases, V lost 4 bases, and 5 bases had no gene match. CDR3 length equals 14 residues. The CDR3 reads CASSPGGSNYGYTF. The CDR3 DNA reads TGTGCCAGCAGCCCAGGGGGATCCAACTATGGCTACACCTTC.

The chain joins TRBV7-2 to TRBJ1-2; maybe TRBD1 (5 bases). CDR3 size: 14 residues. V lost 2 bases, J lost 7 bases, and 14 bases lay in between. Germline assignment: CDR1 SGHTA and CDR2 FQGNSA. For the CDR3, the DNA is TGTGCCAGCAGCTTACAGGGCTCCGGCTCTGGCTACACCTTC. Protein sequence: CASSLQGSGSGYTF.

The gene calls are TRBV5-1 and TRBJ2-5; TRBD2 is a possible D gene (6 bases). The CDR3 contains 15 residues. V was clipped by 0 bases and J by 3 bases, with 12 bases between them. CDR1 and CDR2 from the germline V gene are SGHRS and YFSETQ. In nucleotides, the CDR3 is TGCGCCAGCAGCTTGGCCGGGTCGGGGGAAGAGACCCAGTACTTC. This sequence encodes CASSLAGSGEETQYF. Full variable domain (rest looked up from reference TRBV5-1 and TRBJ2-5): KAGVTQTPRYLIKTRGQQVTLSCSPISGHRSVSWYQQTPGQGLQFLFEYFSETQRNKGNFPGRFSGRQFSNSRSEMNVSTLELGDSALYLCASSLAGSGEETQYFGPGTRLLVL.

The chain has TRBV5-1 and TRBJ2-7, with no clear D. CDR3 length: 15 amino acids. CDR1 is SGHRS and CDR2 is YFSETQ in the germline V gene. V gave up 3 bases and J gave up 0 bases, with 13 bases separating them. CDR3 region: CASSYGPSYSYEQYF. The CDR3 nucleotides read TGCGCCAGCAGCTACGGTCCGTCCTACTCCTACGAGCAGTACTTC. Combining the CDR3 with reference TRBV5-1 and TRBJ2-7 gives the whole variable domain KAGVTQTPRYLIKTRGQQVTLSCSPISGHRSVSWYQQTPGQGLQFLFEYFSETQRNKGNFPGRFSGRQFSNSRSEMNVSTLELGDSALYLCASSYGPSYSYEQYFGPGTRLTVT.